A selection of T cell receptor beta chains follows, all from one sample in a study of blood T cell repertoires in COVID-19. Some clones are missing from TCRdb's copy, which holds only in-frame ones; the method was immunoSEQ multiplex PCR. The table records about 75,000 clones, around 67% of them present only once. Sequenced input: peripheral blood. The receptors were gathered from a human donor with acute or convalescent COVID-19. The donor label of this sample is uncertain. Each CDR3 is given with its conserved first and last residue. Fields, in order: J gene, D gene, clone size, V gene, CDR3 DNA, CDR3 protein. A D gene is named only where the DNA matches it firmly. A row's size may be missing; if present it is once, few, many or a size class.

>TRBJ1-6|.|.|TRBV28
TGTGCCAGTGGACAGAATTTTAATTCACCCCTCCACTTT
CASGQNFNSPLHF
>TRBJ2-2|TRBD2|.|TRBV5-1
TGCGCCAGCAGCTACGGAGCGGGATCCAACACCGGGGAGCTGTTTTTT
CASSYGAGSNTGELFF
>TRBJ1-4|TRBD1|.|TRBV28
TGTGCCAGCAGCCCTTCCCCCGGGACAGGGGAAGAAAAACTGTTTTTT
CASSPSPGTGEEKLFF
>TRBJ1-6|.|few|TRBV9
TGTGCCAGCAGCCTACTATTCGATTCACCCCTCCACTTT
CASSLLFDSPLHF
>TRBJ2-7|TRBD1|few|TRBV6-2/TRBV6-3
TGTGCCAGCAGTTACCGTGACAGGGGGAGGCTCGAGCAGTACTTC
CASSYRDRGRLEQYF
>TRBJ1-6|.|.|TRBV11-2
TGTGCCAGCAGTCGCAGGGGATGGCGAAAGGAGACTTATAATTCACCCCTCCACTTT
CASSRRGWRKETYNSPLHF
>TRBJ2-1|TRBD2|.|TRBV5-5
TGTGCCAGCAGCACCGGGACTAGTATTGCCAATGAGCAGTTCTTC
CASSTGTSIANEQFF
>TRBJ1-2|.|.|TRBV6-6
TGTGCCAGCAGTTACGGGAAAGGGGCCTATGGCTACACCTTC
CASSYGKGAYGYTF
>TRBJ1-5|.|.|TRBV19
TGTGCCAGTAGTATCGACCCCCAGGGGCGAAATCAGCCCCAGCATTTT
CASSIDPQGRNQPQHF
>TRBJ2-2|TRBD2|.|TRBV6-5
TGTGCCAGCAGTTACTTAGCGGGAATTACCGGGGAGCTGTTTTTT
CASSYLAGITGELFF
>TRBJ1-1|.|.|TRBV7-8
TGTGCCAGCAGCTTACAGAACACTGAAGCTTTCTTT
CASSLQNTEAFF
>TRBJ2-2|.|.|TRBV6-2/TRBV6-3
TGTGCCAGCAGTTACCTGCGGCAGGTCCAGGGCGGGGAGCTGTTTTTT
CASSYLRQVQGGELFF
>TRBJ2-3|TRBD1|.|TRBV18
TGTGCCAGCTCACCTATCGGGACAGACACAGATACGCAGTATTTT
CASSPIGTDTDTQYF
>TRBJ2-2|TRBD2|.|TRBV3-1/TRBV3-2
TGTGCCAGCAGGCGATCCGGGACTAGCGGGGGCCCTCGGACCGGGGAGCTGTTTTTT
CASRRSGTSGGPRTGELFF
>TRBJ2-1|TRBD2|.|TRBV5-4
TGTGCCAGCAGTCCCACTAGCGGGGTAGGTGGTGAGCAGTTCTTC
CASSPTSGVGGEQFF
>TRBJ1-3|.|.|TRBV4-1
TGCGCCAGCAGCGAGGCCCCTGGAAACACCATATATTTT
CASSEAPGNTIYF
>TRBJ2-7|TRBD2|once|TRBV18
TGTGCCAGCTCCTTTGGAGCGGGATCCTACGAGCAGTACTTC
CASSFGAGSYEQYF
>TRBJ2-1|TRBD2|.|TRBV9
TGTGCCAGCAGCGTAGGGGGAGCGGGAGCGTCCCAGTTCTTC
CASSVGGAGASQFF
>TRBJ2-7|.|.|TRBV29-1
TGCAGCGTTAAGGCAGGGGCCTACGAGCAGTACTTC
CSVKAGAYEQYF
>TRBJ1-5|TRBD1|.|TRBV28
TGTGCCAGCAGGGCGACAGGGAACAATCAGCCCCAGCATTTT
CASRATGNNQPQHF
>TRBJ2-3|TRBD2|.|TRBV27
TGTGCCAGTGGGACTAGCGGGAGCCCTACAGATACGCAGTATTTT
CASGTSGSPTDTQYF
>TRBJ2-5|.|.|TRBV6-2/TRBV6-3
TGTGCCAGCAGTTTGGGGGCAGGTACTACCCGTCGGGAGACCCAGTACTTC
CASSLGAGTTRRETQYF
>TRBJ2-5|.|.|TRBV6-5
TGTGCCAGCAGTTACCGGGTCCAAGAGACCCAGTACTTC
CASSYRVQETQYF
>TRBJ2-3|TRBD1|.|TRBV30
TGTGCCTGGAGTGTACGAACAGGGGGCGCAGATACGCAGTATTTT
CAWSVRTGGADTQYF
>TRBJ1-6|.|once|TRBV6-4
TGTGCCAGCAGCTCAGGGAGGGGTTCACCCCTCCACTTT
CASSSGRGSPLHF
>TRBJ2-1|TRBD2|.|TRBV9
TGTGCCAGCAGCCCGCGTCTAGCGGGAGGGGGCAATGAGCAGTTCTTC
CASSPRLAGGGNEQFF
>TRBJ2-3|.|.|TRBV2
TGTGCCAGCAGTGAAGGGGGAGCCAACACAGATACGCAGTATTTT
CASSEGGANTDTQYF
>TRBJ1-4|.|.|TRBV5-1
TGCGCCAGCAGCTTGACTGCAACTAATGAAAAACTGTTTTTT
CASSLTATNEKLFF
>TRBJ1-2|.|.|TRBV3-1/TRBV3-2
TGTGCCAGCAGCCCTTTGTTCGGAGGATGTACCTTC
CASSPLFGGCTF
>TRBJ2-7|.|.|TRBV7-2
TGTGCCAGCAGCTTGAACAGGTTCTCCTACGAGCAGTACTTC
CASSLNRFSYEQYF
>TRBJ1-4|.|.|TRBV12-3/TRBV12-4
TGTGCCAGCAGTATTAACTTAAGAGGAAAACTGTTTTTT
CASSINLRGKLFF
>TRBJ2-5|TRBD2|few|TRBV7-2
TGTGCCAGCAGCTTAGGGGGACTAGCGGTCCAAGAGACCCAGTACTTC
CASSLGGLAVQETQYF
>TRBJ1-4|.|.|TRBV3-1/TRBV3-2
TGTGCCAGCAGCCAAGTTGGCGAAAAACTGTTTTTT
CASSQVGEKLFF
>TRBJ2-3|TRBD2|.|TRBV28
TGTGCCAGCAGTGTCTTAGGACTAGCGGAGAGCACAGATACGCAGTATTTT
CASSVLGLAESTDTQYF
>TRBJ1-2|.|.|TRBV7-9
TGTGCCAGCAGCTTAGGCCCCCGGGATGGCTACACCTTC
CASSLGPRDGYTF